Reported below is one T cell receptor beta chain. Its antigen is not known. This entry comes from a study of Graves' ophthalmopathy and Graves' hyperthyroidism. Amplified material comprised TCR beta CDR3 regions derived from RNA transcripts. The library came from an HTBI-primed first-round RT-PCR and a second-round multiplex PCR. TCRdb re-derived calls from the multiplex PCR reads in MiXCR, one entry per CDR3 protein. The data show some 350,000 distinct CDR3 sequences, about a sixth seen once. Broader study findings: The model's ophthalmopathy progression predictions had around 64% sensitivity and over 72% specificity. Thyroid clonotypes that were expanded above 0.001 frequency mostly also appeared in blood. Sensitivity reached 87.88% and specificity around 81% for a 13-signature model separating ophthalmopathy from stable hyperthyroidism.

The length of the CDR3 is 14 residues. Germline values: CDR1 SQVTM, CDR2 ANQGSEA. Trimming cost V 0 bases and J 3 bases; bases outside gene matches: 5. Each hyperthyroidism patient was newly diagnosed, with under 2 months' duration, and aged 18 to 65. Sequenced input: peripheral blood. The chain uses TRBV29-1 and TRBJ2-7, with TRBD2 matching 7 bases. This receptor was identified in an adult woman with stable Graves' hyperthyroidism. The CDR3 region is CSVEESGTNYEQYF. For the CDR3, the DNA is TGCAGCGTTGAAGAAAGTGGGACTAACTACGAGCAGTACTTC.